This is a list of T cell receptor beta chains from one sample in a study of T cells in Graves' hyperthyroidism and ophthalmopathy. TCRdb recomputed calls from the multiplex PCR reads with MiXCR, one row per CDR3 protein. The sample holds around 400,000 distinct CDR3 sequences; around 15% are singletons and the top ten take roughly 20%. The sample consisted of blood. These receptor sequences come from a woman in her sixties or seventies with Graves' ophthalmopathy. CDR3s include the opening cysteine and the closing phenylalanine or tryptophan. Fields, in order: D gene, V gene, J gene, clone size, CDR3 DNA, CDR3 protein. The D gene is left open where the match is weak. Part of the rows lack a size; the others show once, few, many or a class for expanded clones.

-	TRBV7-9	TRBJ2-7	few	TGTGCCAGCACCTCCCCACATAAAACCTACGAGCAGTACTTC	CASTSPHKTYEQYF
-	TRBV3-1	TRBJ1-1	many	TGTGCCAGCAGCCAGGTAGAGGGGAACACTGAAGCTTTCTTT	CASSQVEGNTEAFF
-	TRBV28	TRBJ2-5	many	TGTGCCAGCAGCCCCCTGACAGTTAGAGAGACCCAGTACTTC	CASSPLTVRETQYF
-	TRBV20-1	TRBJ1-2	-	TGCAGTGCTAGCAGGGAGACCTTC	CSASRETF
-	TRBV6-1	TRBJ2-3	few	TGTGCCAGCAGCAGACTAGTGGCGGATACGCAGTATTTT	CASSRLVADTQYF
-	TRBV20-1	TRBJ1-2	few	TGCAGTGCTACCCGAGACGCGGGCGCAGGCTATGGCTACACCTTC	CSATRDAGAGYGYTF
-	TRBV28	TRBJ1-2	many	TGTGCCAGCCACGTCGAGGGCAGGGGATCCCGTCAGAACTATGGCTACACCTTC	CASHVEGRGSRQNYGYTF
-	TRBV12-5	TRBJ2-1	many	TGTGCTAGTGGTTTGGCCGGGAACCCGAGGGATGAGCAGTTCTTC	CASGLAGNPRDEQFF
-	TRBV30	TRBJ2-2	many	TGTGCCTGGGCCCCCACCGGGGAGCTGTTTTTT	CAWAPTGELFF
-	TRBV7-2	TRBJ2-2	many	TGTGCCAGCAGCTTAGTTGGTCTTGGACTTACCGGGGAGCTGTTTTTT	CASSLVGLGLTGELFF
TRBD2	TRBV6-1	TRBJ2-3	-	TGTGCCGGCGAGGCTAGCGGGATTCTCACAGATACGCAGTATTTT	CAGEASGILTDTQYF